The clone carrying this TCR beta chain showed up many times. For the second PCR, which ran for about 7 to 11 cycles, a sample-barcoded 5' primer and a J-beta primer mix were used. The yield of each sample was at least 3 million CDR3-containing paired-end reads. MiXCR, run by TCRdb on the 5' RACE reads, gives a single entry per CDR3 protein. The sample lists about 540,000 distinct CDR3 sequences; approximately 25% were seen once. The record originates from a study of blood T cells in healthy people across ages. The CDR3 totals 11 residues. Germline loops: CDR1 MDHEN, CDR2 SYDVKM. Trimming shortened V by 5 bases and J by 7 bases, and 9 bases separated the two germline ends. This sample also appeared in a second study, on T cells of mothers and their children.

The rearrangement links TRBV28 to TRBJ2-7; D not resolved. The receptor's source is a boy younger than 18 in good health. Material: blood. CDR3 coding DNA: TGTGCCAGCAGTCCTCTAGGGGAGCAGTACTTC. This translates into CASSPLGEQYF.